This TCR beta chain was recovered during a study of T-cell reconstitution after alpha-beta-depleted transplantation in children. Preparing the TCRbeta library involved the use of unique molecular identifiers. MiXCR, applied by TCRdb to the PCR reads, yields one record per CDR3 protein. The profile covers under 850,000 distinct CDR3 sequences, with around 13% appearing a single time and around 0.8% taken by the ten largest. General observations from the study: The study traced high day-60 TCRbeta diversity in some patients to surviving recipient T cells and thymic progenitors. Two months or so post-transplant, alpha-beta T cells reportedly derived from several hundred expanded graft clones. At one year after transplant, newly produced T cells mostly accounted for T-cell counts and diversity.

The junction had 10 bases not matched to a gene; V was cut back by 6 bases and J by 3 bases. The germline V gene has CDR1 SQVTM and CDR2 ANQGSEA. This CDR3 comprises 15 residues. This clonotype was seen repeatedly, ten times or more. As yet, its antigen is unknown. The sample was PBMCs, taken before TCRalphabeta/CD19-depleted stem cell transplant. The receptor was isolated from a girl aged 2-10 years with congenital amegakaryocytic thrombocytopenia, due to receive a stem cell transplant. The chain uses TRBV29-1 and TRBJ2-1, with 8 bases aligning to TRBD2. CDR3 coding DNA: TGCAGCGTAAACCCCCTGGGACTAGACTACAATGAGCAGTTCTTC. Translation gives CSVNPLGLDYNEQFF.